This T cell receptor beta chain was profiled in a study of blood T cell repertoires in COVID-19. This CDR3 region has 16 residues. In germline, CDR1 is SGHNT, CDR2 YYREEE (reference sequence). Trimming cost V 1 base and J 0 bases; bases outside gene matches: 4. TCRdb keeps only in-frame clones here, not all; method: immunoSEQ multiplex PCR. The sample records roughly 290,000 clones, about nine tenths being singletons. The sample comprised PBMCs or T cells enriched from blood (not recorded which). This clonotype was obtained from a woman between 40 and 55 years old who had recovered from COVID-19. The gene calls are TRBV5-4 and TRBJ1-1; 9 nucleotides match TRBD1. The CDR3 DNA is TGTGCCAGCAGCTTGTATGGGACAGGGATGAACACTGAAGCTTTCTTT. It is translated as CASSLYGTGMNTEAFF.